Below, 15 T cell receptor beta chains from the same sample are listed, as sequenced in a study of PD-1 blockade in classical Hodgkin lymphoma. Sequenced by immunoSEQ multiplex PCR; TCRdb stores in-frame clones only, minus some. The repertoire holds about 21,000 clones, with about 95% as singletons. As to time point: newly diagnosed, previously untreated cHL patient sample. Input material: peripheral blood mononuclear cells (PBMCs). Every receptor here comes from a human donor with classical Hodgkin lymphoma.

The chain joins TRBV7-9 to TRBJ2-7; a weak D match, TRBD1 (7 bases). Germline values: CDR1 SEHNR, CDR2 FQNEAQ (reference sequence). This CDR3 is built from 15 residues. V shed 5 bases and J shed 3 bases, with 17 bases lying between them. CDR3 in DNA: TGTGCCAGCAGCCCAGAGGGGGGACAGAGCTACGAGCAGTACTTC. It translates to CASSPEGGQSYEQYF.

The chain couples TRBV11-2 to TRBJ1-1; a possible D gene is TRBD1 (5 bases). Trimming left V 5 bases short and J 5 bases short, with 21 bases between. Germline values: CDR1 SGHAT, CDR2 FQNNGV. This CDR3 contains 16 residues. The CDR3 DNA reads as TGTGCCAGCAGCCTCGCTCCGGCGGGGCAATCGACTGAAGCTTTCTTT. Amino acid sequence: CASSLAPAGQSTEAFF.

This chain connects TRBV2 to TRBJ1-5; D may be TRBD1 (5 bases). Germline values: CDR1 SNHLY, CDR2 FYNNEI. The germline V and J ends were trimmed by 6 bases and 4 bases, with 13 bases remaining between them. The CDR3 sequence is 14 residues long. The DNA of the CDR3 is TGTGCCAGCAGGGGGGGGTATAGGAATCAGCCCCAGCATTTT. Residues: CASRGGYRNQPQHF.

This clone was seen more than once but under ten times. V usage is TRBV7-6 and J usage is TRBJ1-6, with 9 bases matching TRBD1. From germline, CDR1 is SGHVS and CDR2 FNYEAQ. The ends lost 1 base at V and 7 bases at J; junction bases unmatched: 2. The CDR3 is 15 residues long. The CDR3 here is CASSLEQGANSPLHF. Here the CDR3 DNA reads TGTGCCAGCAGCTTAGAACAGGGGGCGAATTCACCCCTCCACTTT. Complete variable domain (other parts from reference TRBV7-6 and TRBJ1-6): GAGVSQSPRYKVTKRGQDVALRCDPISGHVSLYWYRQALGQGPEFLTYFNYEAQQDKSGLPNDRFSAERPEGSISTLTIQRTEQRDSAMYRCASSLEQGANSPLHFGNGTRLTVT.

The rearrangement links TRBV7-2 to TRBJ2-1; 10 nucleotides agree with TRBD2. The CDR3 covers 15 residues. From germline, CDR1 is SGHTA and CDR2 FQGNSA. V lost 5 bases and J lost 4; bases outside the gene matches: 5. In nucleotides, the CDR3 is TGTGCCAGCAGCGTAACTAGCGGGGAGTACAATGAGCAGTTCTTC. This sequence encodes CASSVTSGEYNEQFF.

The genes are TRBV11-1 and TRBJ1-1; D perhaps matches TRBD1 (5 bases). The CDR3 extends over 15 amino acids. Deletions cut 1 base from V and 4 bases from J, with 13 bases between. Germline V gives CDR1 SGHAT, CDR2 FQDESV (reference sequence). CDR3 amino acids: CASSLGKGVLTEAFF. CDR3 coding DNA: TGTGCCAGCAGCTTAGGTAAAGGGGTCCTCACTGAAGCTTTCTTT.

The CDR3 region is CASSIDRWTEAFF. DNA for the CDR3: TGTGCCAGTAGTATTGACAGGTGGACTGAAGCTTTCTTT. V and J are TRBV19 and TRBJ1-1; possible D gene TRBD1, 6 bases. From germline, CDR1 is LNHDA and CDR2 SQIVND (reference sequence). This CDR3 is built from 13 residues. Trimming left V 3 bases short and J 5 bases short, with 10 bases between.

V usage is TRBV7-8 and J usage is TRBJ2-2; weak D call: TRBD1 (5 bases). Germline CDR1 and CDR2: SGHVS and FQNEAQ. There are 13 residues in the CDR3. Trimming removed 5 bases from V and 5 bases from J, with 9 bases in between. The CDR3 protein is CASSGRVTGELFF. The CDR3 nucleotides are TGTGCCAGCAGCGGCAGGGTAACCGGGGAGCTGTTTTTT.

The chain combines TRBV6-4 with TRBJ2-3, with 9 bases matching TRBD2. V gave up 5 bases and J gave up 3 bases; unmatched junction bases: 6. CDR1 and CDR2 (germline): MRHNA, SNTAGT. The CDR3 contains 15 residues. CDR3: CASSLAGGPTDTQYF. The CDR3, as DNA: TGTGCCAGCAGTCTCGCGGGGGGGCCGACAGATACGCAGTATTTT.

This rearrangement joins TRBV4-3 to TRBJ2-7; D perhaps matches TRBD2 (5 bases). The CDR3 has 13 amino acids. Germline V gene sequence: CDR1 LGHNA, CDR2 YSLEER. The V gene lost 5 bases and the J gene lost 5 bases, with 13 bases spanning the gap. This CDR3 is CASSEGRLHEQYF. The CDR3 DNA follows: TGCGCCAGCAGCGAAGGGAGATTGCACGAGCAGTACTTC.

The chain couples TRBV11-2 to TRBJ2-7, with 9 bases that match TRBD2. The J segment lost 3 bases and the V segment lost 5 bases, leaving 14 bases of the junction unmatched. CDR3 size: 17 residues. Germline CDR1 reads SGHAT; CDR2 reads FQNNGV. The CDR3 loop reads CASSPPGGGATLYEQYF. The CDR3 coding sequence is TGTGCCAGCAGCCCTCCTGGCGGGGGGGCAACCCTCTACGAGCAGTACTTC.

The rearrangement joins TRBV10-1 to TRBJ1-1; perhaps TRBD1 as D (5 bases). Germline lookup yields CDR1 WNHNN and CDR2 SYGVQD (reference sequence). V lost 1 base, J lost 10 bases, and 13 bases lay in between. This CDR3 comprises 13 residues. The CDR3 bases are TGCGCCAGCAGTGAGTATGTCAAGGGGCGAGCTTTCTTT. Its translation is CASSEYVKGRAFF.

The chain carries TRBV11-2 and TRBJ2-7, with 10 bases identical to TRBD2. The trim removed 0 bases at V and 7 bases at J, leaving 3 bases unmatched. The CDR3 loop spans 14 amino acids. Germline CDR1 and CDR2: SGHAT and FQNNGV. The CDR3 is CASSLEAGGREQYF. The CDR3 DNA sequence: TGTGCCAGCAGCTTAGAAGCGGGGGGGAGGGAGCAGTACTTC.

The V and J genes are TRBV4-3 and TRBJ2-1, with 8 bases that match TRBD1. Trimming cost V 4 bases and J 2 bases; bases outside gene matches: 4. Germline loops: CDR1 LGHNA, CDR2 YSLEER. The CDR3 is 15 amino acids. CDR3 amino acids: CASSLGQGTYNEQFF. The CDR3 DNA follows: TGCGCCAGCAGCCTAGGACAGGGTACCTACAATGAGCAGTTCTTC.

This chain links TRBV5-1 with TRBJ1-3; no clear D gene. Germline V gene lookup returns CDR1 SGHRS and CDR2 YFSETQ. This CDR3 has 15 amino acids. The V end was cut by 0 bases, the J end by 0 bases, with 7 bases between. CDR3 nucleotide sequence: TGCGCCAGCAGCTTGGCGGGGAACTCTGGAAACACCATATATTTT. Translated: CASSLAGNSGNTIYF.